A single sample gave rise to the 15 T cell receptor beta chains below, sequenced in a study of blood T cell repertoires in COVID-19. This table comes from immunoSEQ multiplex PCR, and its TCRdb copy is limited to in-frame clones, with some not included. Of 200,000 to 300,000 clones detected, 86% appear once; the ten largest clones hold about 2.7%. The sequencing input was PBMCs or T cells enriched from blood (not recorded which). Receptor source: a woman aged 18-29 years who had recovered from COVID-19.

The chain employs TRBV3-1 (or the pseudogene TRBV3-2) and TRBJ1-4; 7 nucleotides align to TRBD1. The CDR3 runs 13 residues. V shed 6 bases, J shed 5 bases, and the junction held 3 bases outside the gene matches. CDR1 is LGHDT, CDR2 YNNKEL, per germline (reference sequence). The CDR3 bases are TGTGCCAGCAGTCAGACAGGGAATGAAAAACTGTTTTTT. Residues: CASSQTGNEKLFF.

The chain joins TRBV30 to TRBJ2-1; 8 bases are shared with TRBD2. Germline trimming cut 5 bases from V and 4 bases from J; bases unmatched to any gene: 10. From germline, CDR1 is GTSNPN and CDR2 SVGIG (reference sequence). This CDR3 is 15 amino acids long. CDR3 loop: CAWAPGGPSYNEQFF. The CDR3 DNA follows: TGTGCCTGGGCTCCGGGAGGGCCCTCTTACAATGAGCAGTTCTTC.

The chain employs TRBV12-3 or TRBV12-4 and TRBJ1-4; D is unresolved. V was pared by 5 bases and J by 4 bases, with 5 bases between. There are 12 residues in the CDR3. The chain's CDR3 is CASSPNNEKLFF. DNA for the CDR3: TGTGCCAGCAGTCCTAATAATGAAAAACTGTTTTTT.

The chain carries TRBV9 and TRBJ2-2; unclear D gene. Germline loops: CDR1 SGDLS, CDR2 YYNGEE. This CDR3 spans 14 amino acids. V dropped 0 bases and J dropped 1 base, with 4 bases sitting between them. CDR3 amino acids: CASSVGGNTGELFF. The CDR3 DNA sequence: TGTGCCAGCAGCGTAGGAGGGAACACCGGGGAGCTGTTTTTT.

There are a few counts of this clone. In DNA, the CDR3 is TGTGCCAGCAGTACTTATAATGAGCAGTTCTTC. Translated: CASSTYNEQFF. This rearrangement joins TRBV12-3 or TRBV12-4 to TRBJ2-1; no definite D call. The CDR3 loop spans 11 amino acids. The V end was cut by 5 bases, the J end by 7 bases, with 6 bases between.

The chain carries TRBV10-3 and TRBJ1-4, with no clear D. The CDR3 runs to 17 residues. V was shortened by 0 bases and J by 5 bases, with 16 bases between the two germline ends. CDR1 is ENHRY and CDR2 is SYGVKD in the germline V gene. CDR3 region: CAISESRAGVINEKLFF. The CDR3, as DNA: TGTGCCATCAGTGAGTCTCGCGCTGGAGTCATCAATGAAAAACTGTTTTTT.

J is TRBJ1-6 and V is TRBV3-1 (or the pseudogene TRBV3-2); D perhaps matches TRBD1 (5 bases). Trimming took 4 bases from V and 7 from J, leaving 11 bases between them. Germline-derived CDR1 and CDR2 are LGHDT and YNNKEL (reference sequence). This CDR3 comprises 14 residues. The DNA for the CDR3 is TGTGCCAGCAGCCTAGACAGCGGGAATTCACCCCTCCACTTT. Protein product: CASSLDSGNSPLHF.

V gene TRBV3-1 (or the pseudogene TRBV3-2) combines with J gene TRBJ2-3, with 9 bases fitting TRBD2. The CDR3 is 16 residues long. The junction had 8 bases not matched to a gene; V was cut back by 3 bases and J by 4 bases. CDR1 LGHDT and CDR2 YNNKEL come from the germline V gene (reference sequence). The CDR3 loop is CASSQDLAGLADTQYF. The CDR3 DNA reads TGTGCCAGCAGCCAGGACCTAGCGGGACTAGCAGATACGCAGTATTTT.

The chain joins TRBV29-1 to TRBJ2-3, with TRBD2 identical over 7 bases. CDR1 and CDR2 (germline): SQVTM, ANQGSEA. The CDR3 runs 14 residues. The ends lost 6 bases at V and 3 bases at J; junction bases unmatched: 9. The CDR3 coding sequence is TGCAGCGTCGCCGGGACGGGGGGAACAGATACGCAGTATTTT. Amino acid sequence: CSVAGTGGTDTQYF.

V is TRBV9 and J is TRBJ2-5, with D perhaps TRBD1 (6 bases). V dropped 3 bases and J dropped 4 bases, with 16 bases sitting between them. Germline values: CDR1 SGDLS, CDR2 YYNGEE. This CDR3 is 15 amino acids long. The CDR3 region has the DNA TGTGCCAGCAGCGCGCGACAGGATGCAAGAGAGACCCAGTACTTC. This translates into CASSARQDARETQYF.

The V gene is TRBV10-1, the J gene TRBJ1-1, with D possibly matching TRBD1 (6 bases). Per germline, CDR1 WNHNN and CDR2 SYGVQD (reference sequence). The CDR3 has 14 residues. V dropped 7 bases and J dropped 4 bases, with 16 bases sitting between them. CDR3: CASTPNRVGTEAFF. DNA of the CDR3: TGCGCCAGCACCCCCAACAGGGTGGGCACTGAAGCTTTCTTT.

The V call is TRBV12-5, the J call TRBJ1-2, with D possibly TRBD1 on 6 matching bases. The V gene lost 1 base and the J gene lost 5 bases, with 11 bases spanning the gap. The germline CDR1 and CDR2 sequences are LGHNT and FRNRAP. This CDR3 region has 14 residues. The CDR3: CASGLGQGPYGYTF. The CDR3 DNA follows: TGTGCTAGTGGTTTGGGCCAGGGGCCGTATGGCTACACCTTC.

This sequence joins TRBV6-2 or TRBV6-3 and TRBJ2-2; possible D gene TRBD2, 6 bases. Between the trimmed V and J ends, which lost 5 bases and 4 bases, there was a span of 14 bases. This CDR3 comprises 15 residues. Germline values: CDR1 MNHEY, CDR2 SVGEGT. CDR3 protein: CASSGGRGVTGELFF. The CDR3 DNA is TGTGCCAGCAGTGGCGGTCGCGGGGTCACCGGGGAGCTGTTTTTT.

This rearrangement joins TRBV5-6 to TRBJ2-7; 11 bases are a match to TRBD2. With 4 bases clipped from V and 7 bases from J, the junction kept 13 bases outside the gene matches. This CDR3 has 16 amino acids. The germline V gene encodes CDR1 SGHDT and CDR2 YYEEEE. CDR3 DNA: TGTGCCAGCAGCCCCTCCCAACTAGCGGGAGCGCGAGAGCAGTACTTC. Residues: CASSPSQLAGAREQYF.

The CDR3 protein is CASSLNAGTGAYEQYF. The CDR3 nucleotides are TGCGCCAGCAGCCTGAATGCCGGGACAGGGGCCTACGAGCAGTACTTC. The rearrangement links TRBV5-1 to TRBJ2-7, with 10 bases aligning to TRBD1. The germline CDR1 and CDR2 sequences are SGHRS and YFSETQ. The V gene end was trimmed by 4 bases and the J gene end by 2 bases; junction bases not matched to a gene: 9. This CDR3 contains 16 residues.